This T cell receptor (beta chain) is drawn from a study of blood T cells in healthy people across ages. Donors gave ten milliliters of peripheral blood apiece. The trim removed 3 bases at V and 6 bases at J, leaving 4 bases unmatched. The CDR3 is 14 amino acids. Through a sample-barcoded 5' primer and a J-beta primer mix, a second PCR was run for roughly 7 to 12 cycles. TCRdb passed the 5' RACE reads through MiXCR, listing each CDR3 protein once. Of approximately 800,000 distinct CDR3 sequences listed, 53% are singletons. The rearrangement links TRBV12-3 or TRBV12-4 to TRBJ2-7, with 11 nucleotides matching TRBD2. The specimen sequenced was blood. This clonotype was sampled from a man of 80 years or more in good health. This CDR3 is CASSLTSGKFEQYF. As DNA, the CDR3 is TGTGCCAGCAGTTTGACTAGCGGGAAATTCGAGCAGTACTTC.